The entry below gives a single TCR beta chain sequence along with its context. No antigen is known for it. Full-length variable regions came from constant-region reverse primers plus semi-nested Nested Universal Primer A PCR. A single record per CDR3 protein comes from TCRdb applying MiXCR to the 5' RACE reads. The table lists 25,000 to 40,000 distinct CDR3 sequences, 24% of them singletons. The CDR3 consists of 16 residues. Germline loops: CDR1 SGHVS, CDR2 FQNEAQ. V gave up 3 bases and J gave up 0 bases, with 13 bases separating them. Study outcomes and limitations: Greatest tumor Treg TCR overlap was with tumor naive CD4+ cells. Whole repertoires were not studied in the larger cohort, only one V-J beta rearrangement. Tumor memory CD4+ T cell TCR gene usage clustered with blood and lymph node memory CD4+ cells and lymph node naive CD4+ cells.

This clonotype originated in a female donor with breast cancer. Sequencing was carried out using memory CD4+ T cells sorted from blood. Regarding subset: memory CD4+ T cells, CD4+CD45RO+CD25-. This chain uses TRBV7-8 with TRBJ2-3; a possible D gene is TRBD1 (6 bases). This CDR3 reads CASSLLAGASTDTQYF. In DNA form, the CDR3 reads TGTGCCAGCAGCTTGCTCGCAGGGGCAAGCACAGATACGCAGTATTTT.